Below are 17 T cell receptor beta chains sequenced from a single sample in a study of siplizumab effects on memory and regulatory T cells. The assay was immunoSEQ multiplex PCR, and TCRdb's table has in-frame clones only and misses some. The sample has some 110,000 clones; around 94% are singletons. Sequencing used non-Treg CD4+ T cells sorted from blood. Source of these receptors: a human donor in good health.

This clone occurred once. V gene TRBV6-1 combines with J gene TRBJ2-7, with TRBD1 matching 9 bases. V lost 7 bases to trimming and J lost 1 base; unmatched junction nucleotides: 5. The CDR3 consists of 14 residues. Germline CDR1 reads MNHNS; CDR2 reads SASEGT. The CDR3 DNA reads TGTGCCAGCACCCGGACAGGGGAGTCCTACGAGCAGTACTTC. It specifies CASTRTGESYEQYF.

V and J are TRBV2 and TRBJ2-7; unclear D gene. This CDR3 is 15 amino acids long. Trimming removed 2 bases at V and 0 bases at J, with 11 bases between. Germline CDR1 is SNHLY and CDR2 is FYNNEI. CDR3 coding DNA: TGTGCCAGCAGTGAACGGTTGGTAGGCTCCTACGAGCAGTACTTC. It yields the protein CASSERLVGSYEQYF.

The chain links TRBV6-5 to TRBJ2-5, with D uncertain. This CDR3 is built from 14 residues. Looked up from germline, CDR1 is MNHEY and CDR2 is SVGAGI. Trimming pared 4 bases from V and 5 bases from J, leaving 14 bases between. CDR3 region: CASSSRAHGETQYF. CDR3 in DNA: TGTGCCAGCAGTTCCCGGGCCCACGGGGAGACCCAGTACTTC.

In nucleotides, the CDR3 is TGTGCCAGCTCACCGGGACTGGGGTTGGACGAGCAGTACTTC. It is translated as CASSPGLGLDEQYF. The chain links TRBV18 to TRBJ2-7; possible D gene TRBD2, 6 bases. The germline V gene has CDR1 KGHSH and CDR2 LQKENI. The CDR3 loop spans 14 amino acids. Trimming took off 3 bases at V and 5 bases at J, with 14 bases between the two ends.

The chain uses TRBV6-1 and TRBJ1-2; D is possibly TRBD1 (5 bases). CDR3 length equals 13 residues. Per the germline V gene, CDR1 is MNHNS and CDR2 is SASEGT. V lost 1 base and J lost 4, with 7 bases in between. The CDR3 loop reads CASSEGQFYGYTF. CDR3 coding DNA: TGTGCCAGCAGTGAAGGACAGTTCTATGGCTACACCTTC.

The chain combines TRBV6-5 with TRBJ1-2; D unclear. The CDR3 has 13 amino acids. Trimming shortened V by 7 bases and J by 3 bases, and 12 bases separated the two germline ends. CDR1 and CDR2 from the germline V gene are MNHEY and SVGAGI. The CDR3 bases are TGTGCCAGCAACCCGGCTGGGTACTATGGCTACACCTTC. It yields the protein CASNPAGYYGYTF.

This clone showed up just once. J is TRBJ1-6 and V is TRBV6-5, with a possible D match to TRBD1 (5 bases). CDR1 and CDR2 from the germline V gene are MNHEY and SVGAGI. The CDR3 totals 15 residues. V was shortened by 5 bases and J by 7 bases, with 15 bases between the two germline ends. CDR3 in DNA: TGTGCCAGCAGTCGGGGGTTGCGGGGAAATTCACCCCTCCACTTT. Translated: CASSRGLRGNSPLHF.

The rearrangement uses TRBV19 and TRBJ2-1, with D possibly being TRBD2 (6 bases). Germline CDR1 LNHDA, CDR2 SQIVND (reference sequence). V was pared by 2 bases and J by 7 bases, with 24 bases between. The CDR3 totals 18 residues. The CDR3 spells CASSIRGLARGLRNEQFF. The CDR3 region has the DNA TGTGCCAGTAGTATAAGGGGTCTAGCGCGAGGGTTAAGAAATGAGCAGTTCTTC.

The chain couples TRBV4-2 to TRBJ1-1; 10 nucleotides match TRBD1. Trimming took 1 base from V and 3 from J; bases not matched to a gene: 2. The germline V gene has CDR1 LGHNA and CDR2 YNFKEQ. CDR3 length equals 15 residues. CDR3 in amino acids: CASSQAGTGDTEAFF. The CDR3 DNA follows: TGTGCCAGCAGCCAAGCCGGGACAGGGGACACTGAAGCTTTCTTT.

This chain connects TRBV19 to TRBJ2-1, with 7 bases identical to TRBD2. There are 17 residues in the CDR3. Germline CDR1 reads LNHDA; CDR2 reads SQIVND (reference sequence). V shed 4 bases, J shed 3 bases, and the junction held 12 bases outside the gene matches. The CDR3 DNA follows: TGTGCCAGTAGTAGTTCCCTCTATGGCGGGAGCTACAATGAGCAGTTCTTC. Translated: CASSSSLYGGSYNEQFF.

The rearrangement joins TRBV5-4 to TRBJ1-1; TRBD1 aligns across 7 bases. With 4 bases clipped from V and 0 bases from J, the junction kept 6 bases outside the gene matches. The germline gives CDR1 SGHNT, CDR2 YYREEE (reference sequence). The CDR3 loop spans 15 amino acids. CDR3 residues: CASSGAGTVNTEAFF. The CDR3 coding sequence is TGTGCCAGCAGCGGAGCCGGGACAGTGAACACTGAAGCTTTCTTT. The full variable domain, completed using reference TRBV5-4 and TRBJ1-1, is ETGVTQSPTHLIKTRGQQVTLRCSSQSGHNTVSWYQQALGQGPQFIFQYYREEENGRGNFPPRFSGLQFPNYSSELNVNALELDDSALYLCASSGAGTVNTEAFFGQGTRLTVV.

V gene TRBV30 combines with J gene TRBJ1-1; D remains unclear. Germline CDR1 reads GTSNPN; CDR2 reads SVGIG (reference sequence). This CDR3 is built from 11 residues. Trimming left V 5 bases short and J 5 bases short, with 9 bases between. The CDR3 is CAWGPDTEAFF. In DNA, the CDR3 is TGTGCCTGGGGACCGGATACTGAAGCTTTCTTT. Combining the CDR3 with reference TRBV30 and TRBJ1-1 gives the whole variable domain SQTIHQWPATLVQPVGSPLSLECTVEGTSNPNLYWYRQAAGRGLQLLFYSVGIGQISSEVPQNLSASRPQDRQFILSSKKLLLSDSGFYLCAWGPDTEAFFGQGTRLTVV.

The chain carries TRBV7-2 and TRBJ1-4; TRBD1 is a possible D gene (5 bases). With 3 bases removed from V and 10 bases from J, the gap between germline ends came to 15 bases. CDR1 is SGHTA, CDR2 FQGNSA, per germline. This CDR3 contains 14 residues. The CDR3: CASSFEGIGGKLFF. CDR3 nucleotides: TGTGCCAGCAGCTTCGAGGGGATAGGCGGAAAACTGTTTTTT.

The CDR3 region has the DNA TGTGCCAGCAGTGAAGTTTTTAATGAGCAGTTCTTC. This translates into CASSEVFNEQFF. The rearrangement uses TRBV6-1 and TRBJ2-1; D gene ambiguous. The CDR3 is made up of 12 amino acids. The V gene's germline CDR1 is MNHNS and CDR2 SASEGT. V was shortened by 1 base and J by 7 bases, with 5 bases between the two germline ends.

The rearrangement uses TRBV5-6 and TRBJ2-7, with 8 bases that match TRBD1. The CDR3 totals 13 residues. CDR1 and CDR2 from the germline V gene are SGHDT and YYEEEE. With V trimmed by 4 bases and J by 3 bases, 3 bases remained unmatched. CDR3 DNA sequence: TGTGCCAGCAGCGGAGGACAGGGCTACGAGCAGTACTTC. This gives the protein CASSGGQGYEQYF. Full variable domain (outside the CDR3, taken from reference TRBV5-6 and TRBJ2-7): DAGVTQSPTHLIKTRGQQVTLRCSPKSGHDTVSWYQQALGQGPQFIFQYYEEEERQRGNFPDRFSGHQFPNYSSELNVNALLLGDSALYLCASSGGQGYEQYFGPGTRLTVT.

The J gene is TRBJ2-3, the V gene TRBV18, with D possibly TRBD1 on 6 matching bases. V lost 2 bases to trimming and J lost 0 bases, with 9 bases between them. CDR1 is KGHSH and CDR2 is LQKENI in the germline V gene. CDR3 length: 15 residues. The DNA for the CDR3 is TGTGCCAGCTCACCAAGGACAGAGAGCACAGATACGCAGTATTTT. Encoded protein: CASSPRTESTDTQYF. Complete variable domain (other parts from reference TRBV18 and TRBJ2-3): NAGVMQNPRHLVRRRGQEARLRCSPMKGHSHVYWYRQLPEEGLKFMVYLQKENIIDESGMPKERFSAEFPKEGPSILRIQQVVRGDSAAYFCASSPRTESTDTQYFGPGTRLTVL.

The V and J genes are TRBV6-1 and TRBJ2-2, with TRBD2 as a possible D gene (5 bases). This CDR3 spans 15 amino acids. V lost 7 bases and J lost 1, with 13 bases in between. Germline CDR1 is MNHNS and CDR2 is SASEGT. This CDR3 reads CASITAGLNTGELFF. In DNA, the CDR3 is TGTGCCAGCATAACGGCGGGTTTGAACACCGGGGAGCTGTTTTTT.